This T cell receptor beta chain is from a study of post-analysis software for immune sequencing data. Across the whole study: Disease trajectories encompassed relapsing-remitting, secondary progressive and progressive-relapsing multiple sclerosis.

Points from the study as a whole: The normalized Chao1 diversity of multiple sclerosis patients was significantly lower than that of controls. In patients, TRBV5-6, TRBV5-1 and TRBV20-1 belonged to five TRBV segments found more frequently than in controls. Samples sharing a preparation batch grouped tightly together when assessed by F measure.

V lost 1 base and J 0 bases, leaving 16 bases between the germline ends. Germline CDR1 reads SGHRS; CDR2 reads YFSETQ. The CDR3 runs 17 residues. This clonotype was detected a few times. Its specificity is unknown. Every TCR beta cDNA library bore unique molecular identifiers. When about 0.95 to 10 million T cells were used, they gave some 540,000 cDNA molecules. TCRdb analysed the PCR reads with MiXCR anew, one entry per CDR3 protein. Of approximately 570,000 distinct CDR3 sequences listed, 40% to 50% were seen once; the top ten hold roughly 1.7%. This TCR came from a girl between 5 and 17 years old with multiple sclerosis. Sequenced sample: blood. The V gene is TRBV5-1, the J gene TRBJ1-1, with D possibly matching TRBD1 (5 bases). CDR3 sequence (DNA): TGCGCCAGCAGCTTGAACACTGCGACAGTCTTGAACACTGAAGCTTTCTTT. Amino acids: CASSLNTATVLNTEAFF.